Listed here is a single T cell receptor beta chain. The antigen it binds to is not known. Per-base qualities were not stored, and no clone one base away is much larger. From cysteine to phenylalanine, the CDR3 is 14 amino acids long. Left in the record is the CDR3 DNA by itself, 42 bases read in frame from the first base. CDR1 and CDR2 were assigned from the germline V gene as MDHEN and SYDVKM. V is trimmed back by 5 bases and J by 9 bases, and the junction contains 9 bases that no gene match accounts for. Whole blood was collected in K2EDTA tubes by collaborating institutions according to the institutions' own protocols. For TCRbeta analysis, collaborator samples were shipped as frozen whole blood, as isolated PBMCs, or as DNA extracted from either sample type. The data were obtained in a study of blood T cell repertoires in COVID-19 (dated by TCRdb to 2020 to 2022). A note on the overall study: Samples covering the acute and convalescent phases of COVID-19 were provided by collaborators in the United States, Italy and Spain. The prospective study material was composed of cDNA or gDNA derived from T cells, B-cell-depleted T cells, or PBMCs. Deeply sampled blood TCRbeta repertoires from subjects exposed to, actively infected with, or recovered from COVID-19 were included in the dataset. The repertoires were released in a freely available public database intended as a resource for research on the immune response to SARS-CoV-2. The samples were drawn from two sources: the first 160 participants of the ongoing ImmuneRACE study, and some 1,300 subjects contributed by 6 global collaborators. The sample metadata nearly always contained a de-identified subject ID, COVID-19 status, age in years and sex. HLA class I and class II types, where available, came from metadata supplied by the sample provider rather than from assay-based typing. What the work shows at the level of the full study, not this receptor alone: The amount of clinical and demographic metadata varied by source and participant and was provided uncurated.

The immunoSEQ Assay, a bias-controlled multiplex PCR, was used to amplify TCRbeta CDR3 regions from genomic DNA. The paper's processing steps were these. Nucleated cell counts per sample were estimated from amplification of reference gene primers within the assay. Sequence reads were collapsed and filtered to measure the absolute abundance of every unique TCRbeta CDR3 rearrangement. For each sample, productive Simpson clonality was calculated by taking the square root of Simpson's diversity index across productive rearrangements. TCRdb took over this immuneACCESS table, retaining in-frame rearrangements with V and J assigned. Such tables are incomplete; in checked studies, under half of the missing clones stem from an unresolved V gene, and the remainder is unexplained. V and J calls and clone size are as listed in that table; D and trimming were resolved from the DNA. Within this sample are 100,000 to 150,000 clones, with around 74% of them counted one time only. Together, the top ten hold around 5.5% of the sample.

Specimen: peripheral blood. The sequence came from a man between 60 and 70 years old with acute or convalescent COVID-19. The V and J segments used are TRBV28 and TRBJ1-1, with 10 bases in between that match TRBD1. The nucleotide sequence is given as TGTGCCAGCAGTCCATTTGGACAGGGGGTGAAAGCTTTCTTT. Protein translation: CASSPFGQGVKAFF.